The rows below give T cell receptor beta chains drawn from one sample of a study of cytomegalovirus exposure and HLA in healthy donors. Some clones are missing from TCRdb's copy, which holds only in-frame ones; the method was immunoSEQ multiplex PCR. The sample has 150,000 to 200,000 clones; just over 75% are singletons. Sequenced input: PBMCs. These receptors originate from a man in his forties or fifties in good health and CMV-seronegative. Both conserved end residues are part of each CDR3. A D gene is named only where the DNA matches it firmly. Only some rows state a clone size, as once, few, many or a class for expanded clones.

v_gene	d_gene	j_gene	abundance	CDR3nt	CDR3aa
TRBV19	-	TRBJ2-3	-	TGTGCCAGTACCCCTATGATGGGCACAGATACGCAGTATTTT	CASTPMMGTDTQYF
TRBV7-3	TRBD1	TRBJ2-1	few	TGTGCCAGCAGCTTGGCAGGGGGAGAGCAGTTCTTC	CASSLAGGEQFF
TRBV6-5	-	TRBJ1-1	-	TGTGCCAGCAGTTTATACAGGGAAGCGTACACTGAAGCTTTCTTT	CASSLYREAYTEAFF
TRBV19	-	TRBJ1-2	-	TGTGCCAGGACAGGAGCTAACTATGGCTACACCTTC	CARTGANYGYTF
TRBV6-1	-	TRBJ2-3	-	TGTGCCAGCAGTGAAGCAGTCGGTAGCACAGATACGCAGTATTTT	CASSEAVGSTDTQYF
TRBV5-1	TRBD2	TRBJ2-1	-	TGCGCCAGCAGCTTGGGACTAGCGGGAGGGATCGTTGAGCAGTTCTTC	CASSLGLAGGIVEQFF
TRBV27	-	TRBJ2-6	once	TGTGCCAGCAGTTTATGGGCCGGACAACCTGGGGCCAACGTCCTGACTTTC	CASSLWAGQPGANVLTF
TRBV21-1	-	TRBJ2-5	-	TGTGCCAGCAGCAAGGGCCAGGGTGGCATTGGGGAGACCCAGTACTTC	CASSKGQGGIGETQYF
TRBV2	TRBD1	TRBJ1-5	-	TGTGCCAGCGATCACGGACAGGTTATTGATGTTCAGCCCCAGCATTTT	CASDHGQVIDVQPQHF
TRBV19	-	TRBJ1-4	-	TGTGCCAGTAGCTTCGACAGTTTTAGTGAAAAACTGTTTTTT	CASSFDSFSEKLFF
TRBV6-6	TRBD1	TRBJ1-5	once	TGTGCCAGCAGTTACTCCGACAGGGACGCTCAGCCCCAGCATTTT	CASSYSDRDAQPQHF
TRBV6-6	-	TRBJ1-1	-	TGTGCCAGCAGCGAGGGATCTGAAGCTTTCTTT	CASSEGSEAFF
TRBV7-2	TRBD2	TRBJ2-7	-	TGTGCCAGCAGCCGGACTAGCGGAACCTACGAGCAGTACTTC	CASSRTSGTYEQYF
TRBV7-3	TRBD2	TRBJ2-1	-	TGTGCCAGCAGCCCTAGACTAGCGGCCTACAATGAGCAGTTCTTC	CASSPRLAAYNEQFF
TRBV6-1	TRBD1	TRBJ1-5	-	TGTGCCAGCAGTGCGGACAGGTCTCATCAGCCCCAGCATTTT	CASSADRSHQPQHF
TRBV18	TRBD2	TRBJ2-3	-	TGTGCCAGCTCACCACGCAGTCTAGCGGGAGTGAGAGATACGCAGTATTTT	CASSPRSLAGVRDTQYF